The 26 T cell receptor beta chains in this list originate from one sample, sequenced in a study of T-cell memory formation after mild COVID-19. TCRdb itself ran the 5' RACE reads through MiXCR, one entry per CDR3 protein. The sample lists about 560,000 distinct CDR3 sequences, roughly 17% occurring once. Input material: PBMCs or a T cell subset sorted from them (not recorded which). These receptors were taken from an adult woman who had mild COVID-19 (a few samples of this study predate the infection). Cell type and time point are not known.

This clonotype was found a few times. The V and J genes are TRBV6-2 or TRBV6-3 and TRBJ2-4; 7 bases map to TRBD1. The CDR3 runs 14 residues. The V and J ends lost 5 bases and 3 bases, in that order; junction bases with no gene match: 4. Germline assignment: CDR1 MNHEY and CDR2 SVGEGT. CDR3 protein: CASSPGQVKNIQYF. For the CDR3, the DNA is TGTGCCAGCAGTCCAGGACAGGTCAAAAACATTCAGTACTTC.

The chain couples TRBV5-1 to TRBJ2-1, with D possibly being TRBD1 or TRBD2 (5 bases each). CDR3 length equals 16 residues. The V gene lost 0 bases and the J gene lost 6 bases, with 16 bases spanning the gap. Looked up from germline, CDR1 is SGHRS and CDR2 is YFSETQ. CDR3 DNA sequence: TGCGCCAGCAGCTTGGCCGCTGGGACCGGCCGCAATGAGCAGTTCTTC. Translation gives CASSLAAGTGRNEQFF. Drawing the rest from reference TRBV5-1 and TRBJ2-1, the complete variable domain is KAGVTQTPRYLIKTRGQQVTLSCSPISGHRSVSWYQQTPGQGLQFLFEYFSETQRNKGNFPGRFSGRQFSNSRSEMNVSTLELGDSALYLCASSLAAGTGRNEQFFGPGTRLTVL.

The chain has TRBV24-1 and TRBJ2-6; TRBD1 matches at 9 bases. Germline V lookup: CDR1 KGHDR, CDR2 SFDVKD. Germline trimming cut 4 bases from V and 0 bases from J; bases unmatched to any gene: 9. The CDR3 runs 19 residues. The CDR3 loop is CATSDTGTGFRSGANVLTF. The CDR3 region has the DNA TGTGCCACCAGTGACACCGGGACAGGGTTTCGCTCTGGGGCCAACGTCCTGACTTTC.

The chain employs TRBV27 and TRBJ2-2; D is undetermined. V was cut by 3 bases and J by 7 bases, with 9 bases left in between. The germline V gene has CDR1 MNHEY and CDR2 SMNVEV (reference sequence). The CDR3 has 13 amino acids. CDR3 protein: CASSFGVNGELFF. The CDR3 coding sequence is TGTGCCAGCAGTTTTGGTGTGAACGGGGAGCTGTTTTTT.

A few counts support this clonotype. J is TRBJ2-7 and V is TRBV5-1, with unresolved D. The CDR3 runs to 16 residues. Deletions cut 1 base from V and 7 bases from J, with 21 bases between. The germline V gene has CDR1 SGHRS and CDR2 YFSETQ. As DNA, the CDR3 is TGCGCCAGCAGCTTGACCCCCGGACGGATTTCTGGAGAGCAGTACTTC. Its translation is CASSLTPGRISGEQYF. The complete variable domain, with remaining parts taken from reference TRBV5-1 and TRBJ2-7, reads KAGVTQTPRYLIKTRGQQVTLSCSPISGHRSVSWYQQTPGQGLQFLFEYFSETQRNKGNFPGRFSGRQFSNSRSEMNVSTLELGDSALYLCASSLTPGRISGEQYFGPGTRLTVT.

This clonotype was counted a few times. Here the CDR3 reads CAIEPGSGNNEQFF. In nucleotides, the CDR3 is TGTGCCATCGAACCCGGGAGTGGGAACAATGAGCAGTTCTTC. This rearrangement joins TRBV10-3 to TRBJ2-1, with D maybe TRBD2 (6 bases). This CDR3 spans 14 amino acids. CDR1 and CDR2 from the germline V gene are ENHRY and SYGVKD. V gave up 8 bases and J gave up 5 bases, with 16 bases separating them.

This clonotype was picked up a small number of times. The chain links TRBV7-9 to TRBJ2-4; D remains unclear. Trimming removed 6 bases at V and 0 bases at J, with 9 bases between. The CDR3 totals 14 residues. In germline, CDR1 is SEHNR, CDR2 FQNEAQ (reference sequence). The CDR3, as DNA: TGTGCCAGCAGTCCGAGCATAGCCAAAAACATTCAGTACTTC. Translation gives CASSPSIAKNIQYF. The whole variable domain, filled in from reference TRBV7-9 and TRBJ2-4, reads DTGVSQNPRHKITKRGQNVTFRCDPISEHNRLYWYRQTLGQGPEFLTYFQNEAQLEKSRLLSDRFSAERPKGSFSTLEIQRTEQGDSAMYLCASSPSIAKNIQYFGAGTRLSVL.

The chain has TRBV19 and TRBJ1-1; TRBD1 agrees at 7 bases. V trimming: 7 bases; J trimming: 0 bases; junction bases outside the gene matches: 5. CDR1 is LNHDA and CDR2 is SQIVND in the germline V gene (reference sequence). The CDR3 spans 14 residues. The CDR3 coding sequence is TGTGCCAGTAAGACAGGGATGGTGAACACTGAAGCTTTCTTT. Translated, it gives CASKTGMVNTEAFF.

DNA of the CDR3: TGTGCCACCAGCGAGACTTCCAAAGAGACCCAGTACTTC. Translating gives CATSETSKETQYF. V is TRBV15 and J is TRBJ2-5; no reliable D call. V lost 5 bases to trimming and J lost 3 bases, with 10 bases between them. This CDR3 is 13 amino acids long. From germline, CDR1 is LNHNV and CDR2 YYDKDF (reference sequence).

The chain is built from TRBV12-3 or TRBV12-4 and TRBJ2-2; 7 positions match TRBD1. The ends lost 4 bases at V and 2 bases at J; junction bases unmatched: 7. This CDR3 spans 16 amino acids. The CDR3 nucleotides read TGTGCCAGCAGTTCCCGGACAGGCCCCAACACCGGGGAGCTGTTTTTT. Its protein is CASSSRTGPNTGELFF.

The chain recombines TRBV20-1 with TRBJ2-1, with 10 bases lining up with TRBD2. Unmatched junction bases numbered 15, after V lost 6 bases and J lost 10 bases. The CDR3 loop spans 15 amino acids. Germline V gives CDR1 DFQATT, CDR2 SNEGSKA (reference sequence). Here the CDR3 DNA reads TGCAGTGCCATACTGGGAGTAGCGGGAGGACGGGAGCAGTTCTTC. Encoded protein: CSAILGVAGGREQFF.

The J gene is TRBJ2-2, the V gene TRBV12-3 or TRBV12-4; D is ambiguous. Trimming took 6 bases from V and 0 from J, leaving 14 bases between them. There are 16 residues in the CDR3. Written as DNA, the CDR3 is TGTGCCAGCAGCCTCACCCCCACCTCGAACACCGGGGAGCTGTTTTTT. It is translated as CASSLTPTSNTGELFF.

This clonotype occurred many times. Here the CDR3 reads CASSVGDRGQPQHF. The CDR3 nucleotides are TGTGCCAGCAGCGTAGGGGACAGGGGACAGCCCCAGCATTTT. This chain uses TRBV9 with TRBJ1-5; 10 bases agree with TRBD1. The CDR3 consists of 14 residues. Germline V gene sequence: CDR1 SGDLS, CDR2 YYNGEE. V dropped 0 bases and J dropped 7; count of bases not matched to a gene: 1.

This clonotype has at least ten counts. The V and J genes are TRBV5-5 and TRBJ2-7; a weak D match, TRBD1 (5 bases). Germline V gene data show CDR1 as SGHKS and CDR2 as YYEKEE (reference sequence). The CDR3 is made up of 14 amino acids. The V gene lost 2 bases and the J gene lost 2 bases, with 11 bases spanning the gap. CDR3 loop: CASSFYSGTYEQYF. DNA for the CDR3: TGTGCCAGCAGCTTCTATTCAGGGACCTACGAGCAGTACTTC.

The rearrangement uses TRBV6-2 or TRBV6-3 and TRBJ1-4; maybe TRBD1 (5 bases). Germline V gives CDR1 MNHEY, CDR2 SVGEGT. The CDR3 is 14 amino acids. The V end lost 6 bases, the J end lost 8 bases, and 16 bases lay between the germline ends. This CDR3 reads CASSPTVNYEKLFF. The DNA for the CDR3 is TGTGCCAGCAGCCCGACAGTGAATTACGAAAAACTGTTTTTT.

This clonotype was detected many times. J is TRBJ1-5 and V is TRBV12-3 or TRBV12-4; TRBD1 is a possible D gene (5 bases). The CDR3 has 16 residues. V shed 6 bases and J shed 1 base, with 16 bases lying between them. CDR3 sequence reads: CASSPPGLLSNQPQHF. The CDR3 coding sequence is TGTGCCAGCAGCCCTCCGGGACTGCTAAGCAATCAGCCCCAGCATTTT.

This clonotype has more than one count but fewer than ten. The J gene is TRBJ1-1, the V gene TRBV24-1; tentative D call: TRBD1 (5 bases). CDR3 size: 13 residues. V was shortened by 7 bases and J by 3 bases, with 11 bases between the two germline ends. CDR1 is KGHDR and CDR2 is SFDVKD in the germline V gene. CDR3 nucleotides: TGTGCCACCAGAGGGGTGCAGGACACTGAAGCTTTCTTT. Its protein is CATRGVQDTEAFF.

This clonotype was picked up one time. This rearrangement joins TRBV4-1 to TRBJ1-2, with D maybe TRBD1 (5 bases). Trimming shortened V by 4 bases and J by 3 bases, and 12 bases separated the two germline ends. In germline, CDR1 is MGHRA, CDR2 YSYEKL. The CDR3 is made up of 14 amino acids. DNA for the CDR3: TGCGCCAGCAGCCCAAGAGAGGGGCACTATGGCTACACCTTC. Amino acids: CASSPREGHYGYTF.

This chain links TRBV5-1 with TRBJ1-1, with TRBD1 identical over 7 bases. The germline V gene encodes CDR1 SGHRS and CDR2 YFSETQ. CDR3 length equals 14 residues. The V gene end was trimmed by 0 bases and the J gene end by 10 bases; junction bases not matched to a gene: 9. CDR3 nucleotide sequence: TGCGCCAGCAGCTTGGAGCAGGGGGTAGTCGTAGCTTTCTTT. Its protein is CASSLEQGVVVAFF.

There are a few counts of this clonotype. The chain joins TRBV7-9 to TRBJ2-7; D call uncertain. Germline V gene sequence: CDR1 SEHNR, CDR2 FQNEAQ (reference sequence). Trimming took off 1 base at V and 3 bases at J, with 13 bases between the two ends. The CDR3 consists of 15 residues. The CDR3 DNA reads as TGTGCCAGCAGCTTAGAGAACAGCGCGATCTACGAGCAGTACTTC. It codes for CASSLENSAIYEQYF. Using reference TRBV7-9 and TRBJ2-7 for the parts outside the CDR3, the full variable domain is DTGVSQNPRHKITKRGQNVTFRCDPISEHNRLYWYRQTLGQGPEFLTYFQNEAQLEKSRLLSDRFSAERPKGSFSTLEIQRTEQGDSAMYLCASSLENSAIYEQYFGPGTRLTVT.

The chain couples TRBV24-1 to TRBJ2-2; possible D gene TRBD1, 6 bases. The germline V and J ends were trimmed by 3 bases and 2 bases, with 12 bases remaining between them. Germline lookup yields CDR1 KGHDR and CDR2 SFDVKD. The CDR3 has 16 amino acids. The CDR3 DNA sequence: TGTGCCACCAGTGATGTGGGGACATATAACACCGGGGAGCTGTTTTTT. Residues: CATSDVGTYNTGELFF.

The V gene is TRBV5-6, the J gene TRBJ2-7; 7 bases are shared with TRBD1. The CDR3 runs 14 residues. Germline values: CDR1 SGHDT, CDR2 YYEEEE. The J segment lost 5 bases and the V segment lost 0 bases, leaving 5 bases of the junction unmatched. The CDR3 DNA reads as TGTGCCAGCAGCTTGGCCGGGACAGTAGACGAGCAGTACTTC. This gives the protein CASSLAGTVDEQYF.

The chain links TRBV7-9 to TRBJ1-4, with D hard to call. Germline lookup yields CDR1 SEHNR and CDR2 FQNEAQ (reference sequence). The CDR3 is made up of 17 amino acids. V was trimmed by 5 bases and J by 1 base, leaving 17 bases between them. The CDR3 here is CASSPMGSGGTNEKLFF. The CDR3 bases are TGTGCCAGCAGCCCGATGGGGTCTGGTGGAACTAATGAAAAACTGTTTTTT.

The CDR3 region has the DNA TGTGCCAGCAGCAAAGAGGAACGGGACAGATACGCCTACGAGCAGTACTTC. Its protein is CASSKEERDRYAYEQYF. This chain joins TRBV21-1 and TRBJ2-7; the DNA was not used to check the table's D call, TRBD1. TRBV21-1 is shown as a pseudogene. CDR3 length: 17 amino acids.

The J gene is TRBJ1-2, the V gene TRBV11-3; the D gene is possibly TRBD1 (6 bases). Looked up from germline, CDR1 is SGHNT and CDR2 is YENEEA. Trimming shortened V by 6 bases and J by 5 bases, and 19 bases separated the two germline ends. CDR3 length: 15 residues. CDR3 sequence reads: CASRDSQGHRYGYTF. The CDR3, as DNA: TGTGCCAGCAGGGACAGCCAGGGGCATCGATATGGCTACACCTTC.

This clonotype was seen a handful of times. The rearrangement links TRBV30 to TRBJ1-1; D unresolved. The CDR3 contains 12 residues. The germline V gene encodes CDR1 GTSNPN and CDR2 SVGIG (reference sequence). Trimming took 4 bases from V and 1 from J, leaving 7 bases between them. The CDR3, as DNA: TGTGCCTGGATGGGGAGGAACACTGAAGCTTTCTTT. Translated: CAWMGRNTEAFF.